Following are 8 T cell receptor beta chains from one sample sequenced in a study of shared clonotypes between healthy human individuals. The assay was immunoSEQ multiplex PCR, and TCRdb's table has in-frame clones only and misses some. The repertoire holds about 2 million clones, with about 95% as singletons. Naive CD8 cells were CD45RO-negative, positively selected for CCR7, excluding terminally differentiated effector memory CD45RA+ cells. Specimen: naive CD8+ T cells sorted from blood. These receptors were obtained from a man younger than 35 in good health.

The chain employs TRBV5-1 and TRBJ2-3; weak D call: TRBD2 (5 bases). CDR3 length: 16 residues. The germline gives CDR1 SGHRS, CDR2 YFSETQ. V gave up 4 bases and J gave up 1 base, with 16 bases separating them. DNA for the CDR3: TGCGCCAGCAGCCGCCTGAGGGTACGGGGCACAGATACGCAGTATTTT. This codes for CASSRLRVRGTDTQYF.

The V gene is TRBV2, the J gene TRBJ2-1; 9 nucleotides align to TRBD2. Germline-derived CDR1 and CDR2 are SNHLY and FYNNEI. CDR3 length: 15 amino acids. V was pared by 11 bases and J by 2 bases, with 10 bases of the junction left unmatched. The CDR3 region is CAGLSGRRTYNEQFF. In nucleotides, the CDR3 is TGTGCCGGACTTAGCGGGAGAAGGACCTACAATGAGCAGTTCTTC.

V and J are TRBV28 and TRBJ2-7; D is uncertain. V gave up 3 bases and J gave up 6 bases, with 12 bases separating them. Germline V gene sequence: CDR1 MDHEN, CDR2 SYDVKM. CDR3 length equals 13 residues. CDR3 in amino acids: CASSLDPATEQYF. DNA of the CDR3: TGTGCCAGCAGTTTGGACCCCGCAACCGAGCAGTACTTC.

In its sample, this clone was seen once. The gene calls are TRBV19 and TRBJ2-7; the D gene is possibly TRBD1 (5 bases). Germline CDR1 is LNHDA and CDR2 is SQIVND (reference sequence). The length of the CDR3 is 14 residues. V lost 8 bases to trimming and J lost 1 base, with 15 bases between them. The CDR3 nucleotides read TGTGCCAGTGGACCTCAGGGCCTATCCTACGAGCAGTACTTC. It encodes CASGPQGLSYEQYF.

The chain carries TRBV15 and TRBJ1-1, with a tentative D call TRBD1 (5 bases). Germline lookup yields CDR1 LNHNV and CDR2 YYDKDF (reference sequence). The CDR3 contains 14 residues. Deletions cut 0 bases from V and 7 bases from J, with 12 bases between. Here the CDR3 DNA reads TGTGCCACCAGCAGAGATCCCAGGGACGGTGAAGCTTTCTTT. Translating it yields CATSRDPRDGEAFF.

This chain joins TRBV6-5 and TRBJ2-7; TRBD2 matches 8 bases. With V trimmed by 11 bases and J by 0 bases, 6 bases remained unmatched. The germline V gene has CDR1 MNHEY and CDR2 SVGAGI. This CDR3 region has 13 residues. The CDR3, as DNA: TGTGCCGTGGGGCTAGCGGGCTCCTACGAGCAGTACTTC. It is translated as CAVGLAGSYEQYF.

The chain carries TRBV29-1 and TRBJ1-2; D gene ambiguous. The germline V gene has CDR1 SQVTM and CDR2 ANQGSEA. The CDR3 has 16 amino acids. The V gene lost 3 bases and the J gene lost 4 bases, with 21 bases spanning the gap. The CDR3 coding sequence is TGCAGCGTTGATAGCGGGGATCCCCTACCTGGCTATGGCTACACCTTC. Residues: CSVDSGDPLPGYGYTF.

This clone appeared once. The chain has TRBV27 and TRBJ2-2, with unresolved D. V lost 6 bases and J lost 2, with 19 bases in between. The germline gives CDR1 MNHEY, CDR2 SMNVEV (reference sequence). The CDR3 length is 17 residues. The CDR3 DNA is TGTGCCAGCAGAGAGAATGCCCCCCTGGGAAACACCGGGGAGCTGTTTTTT. Protein: CASRENAPLGNTGELFF.